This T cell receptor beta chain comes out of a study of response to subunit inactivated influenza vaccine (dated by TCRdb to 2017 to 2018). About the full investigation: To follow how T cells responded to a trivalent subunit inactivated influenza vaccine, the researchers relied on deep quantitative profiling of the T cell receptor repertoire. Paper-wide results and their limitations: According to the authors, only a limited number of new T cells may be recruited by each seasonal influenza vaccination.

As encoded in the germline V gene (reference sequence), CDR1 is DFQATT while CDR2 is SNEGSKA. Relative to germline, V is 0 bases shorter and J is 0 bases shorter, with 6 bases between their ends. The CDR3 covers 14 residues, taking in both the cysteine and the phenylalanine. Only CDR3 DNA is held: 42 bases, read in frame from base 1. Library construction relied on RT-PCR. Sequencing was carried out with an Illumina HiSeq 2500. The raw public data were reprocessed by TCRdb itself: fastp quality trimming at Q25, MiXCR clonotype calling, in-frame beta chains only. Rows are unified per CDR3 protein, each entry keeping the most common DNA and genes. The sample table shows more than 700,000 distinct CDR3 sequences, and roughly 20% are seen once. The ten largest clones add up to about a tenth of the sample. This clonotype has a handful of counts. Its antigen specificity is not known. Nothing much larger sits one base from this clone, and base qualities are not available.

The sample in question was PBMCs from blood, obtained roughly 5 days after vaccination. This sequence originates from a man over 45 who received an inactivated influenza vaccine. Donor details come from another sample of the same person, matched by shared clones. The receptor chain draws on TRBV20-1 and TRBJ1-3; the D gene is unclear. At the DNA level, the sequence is TGCAGTGCTAGAGACCAGGCCTCTGGAAACACCATATATTTT. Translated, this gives CSARDQASGNTIYF.